This paragraph reports one TCR beta chain. The sample holds a few counts of this clone. Its antigen remains unidentified. The input lacks base qualities; no much larger clone sits a single base away. This sample was taken from a study of metastatic and nonmetastatic thyroid tumors (dated by TCRdb to about 2020). General notes on the study: Repertoires were compared across peripheral blood and tumor or nodule tissue samples from malignant and benign thyroid patients. Paper-wide results and their limitations: In both blood and tumor samples, TCR beta diversity was reported to be significantly higher in malignant tumors than in benign nodules.

The germline V gene yields MNHNS for CDR1 and SASEGT for CDR2. The CDR3 covers 13 residues, taking in both the cysteine and the phenylalanine. Only the CDR3 DNA is retained, 39 bases long and in frame from the first base. The V end loses 6 bases and the J end loses 1 base, and a stretch of 10 bases separates them. Libraries came from PCR. Sequencing instrument: Illumina HiSeq 4000. High-throughput sequencing was used to profile the TCR beta-chain CDR3 region of each patient. Per the original workflow: A classifier to discriminate distant-metastatic papillary thyroid cancer patients was built from CDR3 differences across clinicopathological groups. To measure repertoire diversity the researchers used the Shannon index, while the Morisita-Horn index served to gauge how similar the tumor and blood repertoires were. The public reads were reprocessed in TCRdb via fastp at Q25 and MiXCR, keeping in-frame beta chains. TCRdb, not the authors, supplied the V and J calls. The sample profile shows some 21,000 clones; about a quarter of them were found once. The ten top clones hold approximately 21% of the sample.

None of the patients had been given any treatment before thyroid surgery. The study retrospectively analysed patient clinical samples collected from about 2012 to 2018 using T-cell receptor beta sequencing. The clonotype originates from a female donor with papillary thyroid cancer or a benign thyroid nodule (not recorded which). Some clones in this sample may be carry-over from other donors' samples. The chain couples TRBV6-1 to TRBJ2-7; 5 matching bases give a weak D call of TRBD2. Sequenced sample: blood. The encoded CDR3 is CASRLGGSYEQYF. The DNA reads as follows: TGTGCCAGCAGGCTTGGAGGTTCCTACGAGCAGTACTTC.